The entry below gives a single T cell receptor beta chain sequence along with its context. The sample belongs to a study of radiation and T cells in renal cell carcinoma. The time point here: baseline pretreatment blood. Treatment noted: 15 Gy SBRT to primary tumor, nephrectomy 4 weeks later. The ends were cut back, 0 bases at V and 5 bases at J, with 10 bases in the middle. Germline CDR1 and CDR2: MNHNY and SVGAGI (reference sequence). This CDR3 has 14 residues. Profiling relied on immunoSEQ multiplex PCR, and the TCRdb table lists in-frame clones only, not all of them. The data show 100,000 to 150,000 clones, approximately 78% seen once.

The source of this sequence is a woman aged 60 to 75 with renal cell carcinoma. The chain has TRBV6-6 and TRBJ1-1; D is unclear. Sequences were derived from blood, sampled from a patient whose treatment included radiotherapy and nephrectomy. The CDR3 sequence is CASSYSVPGTEAFF. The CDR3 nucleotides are TGTGCCAGCAGTTACTCGGTACCGGGGACTGAAGCTTTCTTT.